The 3 T cell receptor beta chains below come from one sample, sequenced in a study of Ad26.COV2.S vaccination and SARS-CoV-2 variants. Here immunoSEQ multiplex PCR was the method, and the copy in TCRdb shows in-frame clones only, minus some. The sample consists of more than 120,000 clones, 86% of them appearing once. The sample here was peripheral blood, taken after recovery from COVID-19. These receptors were collected from a human donor who had recovered from COVID-19.

The chain carries TRBV5-5 and TRBJ2-7, with 11 bases identical to TRBD1. The CDR3 is 14 amino acids. V lost 4 bases and J lost 3; bases outside the gene matches: 3. The germline V gene encodes CDR1 SGHKS and CDR2 YYEKEE (reference sequence). CDR3 amino acids: CASSMGTGGYEQYF. The CDR3 DNA follows: TGTGCCAGCAGCATGGGGACAGGGGGCTACGAGCAGTACTTC.

This chain joins TRBV12-3 or TRBV12-4 and TRBJ2-7; no definite D call. CDR3 length: 12 residues. V was shortened by 5 bases and J by 2 bases, with 7 bases between the two germline ends. In DNA form, the CDR3 reads TGTGCCAGCAGTCCCCAAACCTACGAGCAGTACTTC. It encodes CASSPQTYEQYF.

This rearrangement joins TRBV6-5 to TRBJ1-4, with TRBD1 matching over 7 bases. V lost 2 bases, J lost 7 bases, and 4 bases stayed unmatched. The CDR3 has 14 residues. Germline CDR1 is MNHEY and CDR2 is SVGAGI. The CDR3, as DNA: TGTGCCAGCAGTTACATTGCAGGGGGTGAAAAACTGTTTTTT. Protein sequence: CASSYIAGGEKLFF.